Reported below is one TCR beta chain. The data are from a study of cytotoxic CD8 clonotypes in ibrutinib-treated CLL. CDR1 and CDR2 from the germline V gene are SGHAT and FQNNGV. Deletions cut 5 bases from V and 5 bases from J, with 18 bases between. This CDR3 is 15 amino acids long. TCRdb's table, derived via immunoSEQ multiplex PCR, lists solely in-frame clones and lacks some. This table holds about 85,000 clones, roughly 83% found once. The TCR sequence derives from a human donor with chronic lymphocytic leukemia. This specimen was PBMCs, taken after 12 months of ibrutinib treatment. The rearrangement links TRBV11-2 to TRBJ2-5; TRBD2 might be the D (6 bases). The CDR3 sequence: CASSPRGGAGETQYF. The CDR3 DNA follows: TGTGCCAGCAGCCCCCGCGGCGGGGCGGGTGAGACCCAGTACTTC.